Below, 26 T cell receptor beta chains from the same sample are listed, as sequenced in a study of early T cells in non-severe SARS-CoV-2 infection. MiXCR was run by TCRdb on the 5' RACE reads, yielding one entry per CDR3 protein. The data show about 48,000 distinct CDR3 sequences, less than 15% seen once. The specimen was whole blood. The receptors stem from an adult who was a healthcare worker with PCR-confirmed SARS-CoV-2 infection or an uninfected control (not recorded which).

This clonotype has only a few counts. This chain joins TRBV2 and TRBJ2-2; D gene ambiguous. Deletions cut 4 bases from V and 2 bases from J, with 11 bases between. This CDR3 is 15 amino acids long. Germline V CDR1 and CDR2: SNHLY, FYNNEI. The CDR3 spells CASSVAGVNTGELFF. CDR3 nucleotides: TGTGCCAGCAGTGTTGCCGGTGTAAACACCGGGGAGCTGTTTTTT.

The chain combines TRBV24-1 with TRBJ1-2; the match to TRBD1 covers 7 bases. Germline V gene sequence: CDR1 KGHDR, CDR2 SFDVKD. V was clipped by 4 bases and J by 8 bases; unmatched bases: 12. The CDR3 is made up of 15 amino acids. Here the CDR3 reads CATSDPYNRGGGYTF. The CDR3 bases are TGTGCCACCAGTGACCCTTACAACAGGGGCGGAGGCTACACCTTC.

This clonotype came up many times. The V and J genes are TRBV18 and TRBJ2-7; the D is unclear. V lost 3 bases to trimming and J lost 2 bases, with 11 bases between them. The CDR3 is 14 residues long. Germline lookup yields CDR1 KGHSH and CDR2 LQKENI. CDR3 DNA: TGTGCCAGCTCACCCCGCAGTACCACCTACGAGCAGTACTTC. Its translation: CASSPRSTTYEQYF.

The chain employs TRBV7-3 and TRBJ2-1, with 8 bases identical to TRBD2. J was trimmed by 10 bases and V by 5 bases; bases with no gene match: 10. The CDR3 sequence is 14 residues long. The germline V gene has CDR1 SGHTA and CDR2 FQGTGA. DNA for the CDR3: TGTGCCAGCAGCCCCCAGGGACTAGAAGACGAGCAGTTCTTC. This sequence encodes CASSPQGLEDEQFF.

The chain is built from TRBV9 and TRBJ2-5; TRBD2 aligns across 8 bases. With 3 bases clipped from V and 1 base from J, the junction kept 5 bases outside the gene matches. Germline assignment: CDR1 SGDLS and CDR2 YYNGEE. The CDR3 is 15 amino acids. CDR3 sequence (DNA): TGTGCCAGCAGCGCTCACCTAGCGGGCCAAGAGACCCAGTACTTC. Protein: CASSAHLAGQETQYF.

The genes are TRBV30 and TRBJ1-1, with D unclear. Trimming stripped 2 bases from V and 0 bases from J, with 10 bases between. Germline CDR1 and CDR2: GTSNPN and SVGIG (reference sequence). The CDR3 totals 14 residues. The CDR3 reads CAWSRRLLNTEAFF. The CDR3 DNA sequence: TGTGCCTGGAGTAGGCGGCTACTGAACACTGAAGCTTTCTTT.

This clonotype was picked up a small number of times. CDR3 sequence: CASSHEGGAVDTQYF. The CDR3, as DNA: TGTGCCAGTTCTCATGAGGGAGGGGCTGTAGATACGCAGTATTTT. The V and J genes are TRBV12-3 or TRBV12-4 and TRBJ2-3; the match to TRBD2 covers 7 bases. The CDR3 has 15 amino acids. Unmatched junction bases numbered 14, after V lost 9 bases and J lost 5 bases.

This clonotype has more than one count but fewer than ten. V and J are TRBV28 and TRBJ2-3; D not resolved. The V gene's germline CDR1 is MDHEN and CDR2 SYDVKM. The CDR3 extends over 12 amino acids. V lost 6 bases, J lost 0 bases, and 4 bases lay in between. This CDR3 reads CASRTSTDTQYF. CDR3 sequence (DNA): TGTGCCAGCAGAACTAGCACAGATACGCAGTATTTT.

This clonotype was observed many times. This chain connects TRBV2 to TRBJ1-5; 7 bases agree with TRBD1. Germline assignment: CDR1 SNHLY and CDR2 FYNNEI. This CDR3 is 14 amino acids long. The V and J ends lost 3 bases and 11 bases, in that order; junction bases with no gene match: 10. This CDR3 reads CASSEGTDIGTQHF. In nucleotides, the CDR3 is TGTGCCAGCAGTGAGGGGACAGATATTGGGACCCAGCATTTT. Variable domain in full (rest from reference TRBV2 and TRBJ1-5): EPEVTQTPSHQVTQMGQEVILRCVPISNHLYFYWYRQILGQKVEFLVSFYNNEISEKSEIFDDQFSVERPDGSNFTLKIRSTKLEDSAMYFCASSEGTDIGTQHFGDGTRLSIL.

This clonotype was seen at least ten times. The chain combines TRBV11-2 with TRBJ1-6, with D possibly matching TRBD1 (5 bases). Between the trimmed V and J ends, which lost 4 bases and 0 bases, there was a span of 13 bases. The CDR3 consists of 17 residues. CDR1 SGHAT and CDR2 FQNNGV come from the germline V gene. DNA of the CDR3: TGTGCCAGCAGCTCGAAGTGGGGGAGCTCCTATAATTCACCCCTCCACTTT. Translation gives CASSSKWGSSYNSPLHF.

About this clonotype itself: A much larger clone lies a single base off, so this may be a read error. The V call is TRBV6-5, the J call TRBJ2-2; D is uncertain. There are 15 residues in the CDR3. The germline gives CDR1 MNHEY, CDR2 SVGAGI. CDR3 amino acids: CASRYSGGTTGELFF. CDR3 sequence (DNA): TGTGCCAGCAGATACTCCGGCGGAACCACCGGGGAGCTGTTTTTT.

This clonotype was seen only a few times. The genes are TRBV9 and TRBJ2-1; 7 bases are a match to TRBD2. The CDR3 totals 16 residues. The germline gives CDR1 SGDLS, CDR2 YYNGEE. V shed 0 bases, J shed 0 bases, and the junction held 3 bases outside the gene matches. This chain's CDR3 is CASSVGRGSSYNEQFF. CDR3 coding DNA: TGTGCCAGCAGCGTAGGTCGCGGGAGCTCCTACAATGAGCAGTTCTTC.

This clonotype was picked up many times. The chain combines TRBV6-6 with TRBJ1-1; the D gene is possibly TRBD1 (6 bases). The CDR3 consists of 13 residues. V shed 5 bases and J shed 5 bases, with 12 bases lying between them. From germline, CDR1 is MNHNY and CDR2 SVGAGI (reference sequence). The CDR3 region is CASSQGGATEAFF. In DNA, the CDR3 is TGTGCCAGCAGTCAAGGGGGGGCTACTGAAGCTTTCTTT.

V and J are TRBV21-1 and TRBJ1-4; the table assigns TRBD1, which was not confirmed against the DNA. TRBV21-1 is a known pseudogene. The CDR3 length is 15 residues. The CDR3 spells CASSSRGQGNEKLFF. The CDR3 DNA reads as TGTGCCAGCAGCTCACGGGGACAGGGAAATGAAAAACTGTTTTTT.

The table lists this clonotype with many counts. The chain couples TRBV7-6 to TRBJ2-7; the match to TRBD1 covers 8 bases. The J segment lost 6 bases and the V segment lost 5 bases, leaving 6 bases of the junction unmatched. The CDR3 runs 13 residues. From germline, CDR1 is SGHVS and CDR2 FNYEAQ. Here the CDR3 DNA reads TGTGCCAGCAGCCGAGACAGGGGCCGCGAGCAGTACTTC. Its translation: CASSRDRGREQYF.

This clonotype was found a few times. The chain has TRBV11-2 and TRBJ2-1; 7 nucleotides line up with TRBD2. This CDR3 comprises 16 residues. Germline loops: CDR1 SGHAT, CDR2 FQNNGV. Trimming removed 4 bases from V and 3 bases from J; junction bases left unmatched: 9. The CDR3 coding sequence is TGTGCCAGCAGCTCCCGGTCGGCGGGAGTCTACAATGAGCAGTTCTTC. Amino acids: CASSSRSAGVYNEQFF. The complete variable domain, with remaining parts taken from reference TRBV11-2 and TRBJ2-1, reads EAGVAQSPRYKIIEKRQSVAFWCNPISGHATLYWYQQILGQGPKLLIQFQNNGVVDDSQLPKDRFSAERLKGVDSTLKIQPAKLEDSAVYLCASSSRSAGVYNEQFFGPGTRLTVL.

In this sample, this clonotype turned up many times. This chain links TRBV7-9 with TRBJ1-1; D ambiguous. The CDR3 spans 13 residues. The germline V gene has CDR1 SEHNR and CDR2 FQNEAQ (reference sequence). Trimming took off 2 bases at V and 4 bases at J, with 8 bases between the two ends. This CDR3 reads CASSLITVTEAFF. CDR3 nucleotides: TGTGCCAGCAGCTTAATTACGGTCACTGAAGCTTTCTTT.

This clonotype was seen many times. The chain carries TRBV7-2 and TRBJ2-1; no definite D call. V dropped 6 bases and J dropped 7 bases, with 19 bases sitting between them. The CDR3 has 15 amino acids. The germline V gene encodes CDR1 SGHTA and CDR2 FQGNSA. For the CDR3, the DNA is TGTGCCAGCAGTAAGCCGGCAGCCTCTTCAAATGAGCAGTTCTTC. Its translation is CASSKPAASSNEQFF.

The rearrangement uses TRBV6-5 and TRBJ1-2; 7 bases map to TRBD1. Germline CDR1 is MNHEY and CDR2 is SVGAGI. V lost 5 bases to trimming and J lost 2 bases; unmatched junction nucleotides: 8. This CDR3 spans 15 amino acids. CDR3 nucleotide sequence: TGTGCCAGCAGTACGAGACAGGGATTGAACTATGGCTACACCTTC. Its protein product is CASSTRQGLNYGYTF.

This clonotype occurred many times. The chain carries TRBV27 and TRBJ2-2, with 7 bases identical to TRBD2. CDR3 size: 13 residues. The V gene's germline CDR1 is MNHEY and CDR2 SMNVEV (reference sequence). The J segment lost 6 bases and the V segment lost 8 bases, leaving 6 bases of the junction unmatched. CDR3 sequence reads: CASREDGAGELFF. The CDR3 nucleotides read TGTGCCAGCCGGGAGGACGGGGCCGGGGAGCTGTTTTTT.

This clonotype has only a few counts. The V call is TRBV7-6, the J call TRBJ2-7; D is possibly TRBD2 (7 bases). Trimming shortened V by 1 base and J by 2 bases, and 9 bases separated the two germline ends. The V gene's germline CDR1 is SGHVS and CDR2 FNYEAQ. The CDR3 covers 14 residues. CDR3 nucleotides: TGTGCCAGCAGCTTAGAGGGGGGGCCCTACGAGCAGTACTTC. Translated: CASSLEGGPYEQYF.

This clonotype was counted only a few times. This rearrangement joins TRBV20-1 to TRBJ1-6, with 8 bases lining up with TRBD1. Germline CDR1 and CDR2: DFQATT and SNEGSKA (reference sequence). The CDR3 totals 15 residues. With V trimmed by 4 bases and J by 9 bases, 11 bases remained unmatched. The chain's CDR3 is CSAITGTGFFSPLHF. The CDR3 DNA is TGCAGTGCTATTACCGGGACAGGTTTTTTTTCACCCCTCCACTTT.

This clonotype was seen ten or more times. The chain employs TRBV12-3 or TRBV12-4 and TRBJ2-5; tentatively, D is TRBD2 (6 bases). V shed 5 bases and J shed 5 bases, with 18 bases lying between them. The CDR3 has 15 residues. In nucleotides, the CDR3 is TGTGCCAGCAGTCTGTGGGGACCCCGGGAGGAGACCCAGTACTTC. Translating gives CASSLWGPREETQYF.

This clonotype was counted ten times or more. The chain has TRBV29-1 and TRBJ2-4, with 8 nucleotides matching TRBD1. The V and J ends lost 6 bases and 1 base, in that order; junction bases with no gene match: 5. The CDR3 covers 14 residues. Germline V lookup: CDR1 SQVTM, CDR2 ANQGSEA. CDR3 loop: CSVLDRAAKNIQYF. The CDR3 DNA is TGCAGCGTCCTGGACAGGGCGGCCAAAAACATTCAGTACTTC.

This clonotype has more than one count but fewer than ten. The chain joins TRBV2 to TRBJ2-5, with D unclear. V lost 3 bases and J lost 5, with 4 bases in between. Germline V CDR1 and CDR2: SNHLY, FYNNEI. CDR3 length equals 11 residues. DNA of the CDR3: TGTGCCAGCAGTGAGGGGGAGACCCAGTACTTC. Amino acids: CASSEGETQYF. The variable domain in full, completed from reference TRBV2 and TRBJ2-5, reads EPEVTQTPSHQVTQMGQEVILRCVPISNHLYFYWYRQILGQKVEFLVSFYNNEISEKSEIFDDQFSVERPDGSNFTLKIRSTKLEDSAMYFCASSEGETQYFGPGTRLLVL.

This clonotype was picked up many times. The chain employs TRBV2 and TRBJ1-1, with D perhaps matching TRBD1 (6 bases). From germline, CDR1 is SNHLY and CDR2 FYNNEI. The CDR3 covers 16 residues. Trimming took 7 bases from V and 0 from J, leaving 18 bases between them. Written as DNA, the CDR3 is TGTGCCAGCACCCCCTACAGGGCGGGAATGAACACTGAAGCTTTCTTT. This gives the protein CASTPYRAGMNTEAFF.